This record concerns one TCR beta chain sequence. The CDR3 runs 17 residues. V lost 1 base to trimming and J lost 4 bases, with 17 bases between them. CDR1 is SEHNR and CDR2 is FQNEAQ in the germline V gene (reference sequence). The sample comes from a study of blood T cell repertoires in COVID-19. Study information: PBMCs, B-cell-depleted T cells, or T cells were the source of the cDNA or gDNA that made up the material.

Individuals aged roughly 18 to 100 years were recruited from 24 US areas. Participants' reported clinical history set cohort assignment. Exposed enrollees encountered a COVID-19 case at some point within 2 weeks before study entry. TCRdb's copy holds only in-frame clones and misses some; the assay was immunoSEQ multiplex PCR. The sample lists about 62,000 clones, roughly two thirds seen once, with 51% in the top ten. J is TRBJ1-5 and V is TRBV7-9; TRBD1 might be the D (6 bases). Sequenced sample: PBMCs or T cells enriched from blood (not recorded which). This TCR came from an older woman who had been exposed to COVID-19. The CDR3, as DNA: TGTGCCAGCAGCTTAGAACGGGCAGGGGTTGGTAATCAGCCCCAGCATTTT. Translation gives CASSLERAGVGNQPQHF.